This TCR beta chain was captured in a study of T-cell reconstitution after alpha-beta-depleted transplantation in children. This clonotype was detected a few times. Its antigen is not known. Points from the study as a whole: At day 60, the high TCRbeta diversity found in some patients originated from recipient T cells and thymic progenitors that had survived. After one year, T-cell counts and TCRbeta diversity mostly came from new T cells. Several hundred expanded graft clones reportedly supplied alpha-beta T cells about two months after transplant.

Trimming left V 0 bases short and J 9 bases short, with 13 bases between. Germline CDR1 and CDR2: SGHNT and YENEEA. The CDR3 loop spans 14 amino acids. Unique molecular identifiers were used to barcode this TCRbeta library. Each CDR3 protein is one row after TCRdb ran MiXCR on the PCR reads. The repertoire consists of 600,000 to 700,000 distinct CDR3 sequences, with around 12% occurring once and the leading ten covering about 0.79%. The chain links TRBV11-3 to TRBJ2-3; D remains ambiguous. The TCR originated in a girl aged 2 to 10 with congenital amegakaryocytic thrombocytopenia, due to receive a stem cell transplant. Material: PBMCs, obtained before TCRalphabeta/CD19-depleted stem cell transplant. Here the CDR3 reads CASSLDPGGSTQYF. Here the CDR3 DNA reads TGTGCCAGCAGCTTAGATCCGGGCGGCTCCACGCAGTATTTT.